The sequence of this T cell receptor (beta chain) was determined in a study of human T cells and chemical hapten exposure. Study-wide background: Each patient's scalp received weekly diphenylcyclopropenone throughout the approximately 24-week study. Chiefly female patients presented with alopecia areata, totalis or universalis.

As originally analysed: TCR counts had a median of about 99,000 per sample and spanned about 23,224 to 690,600. TCRdb analysed the RACE reads with MiXCR anew, one entry per CDR3 protein. The V and J calls, along with clone size, are taken from TCRdb and not from the paper's own processing. Here the sample spans under 200,000 distinct CDR3 sequences, roughly 26% being singletons. As for time point: patch test 3, about 24 weeks after DPC sensitization. Described treatment: therapeutic diphenylcyclopropenone sensitization with weekly scalp DPC. It was from unfractionated whole blood that total RNA was extracted. CDR3 length equals 15 residues. Germline CDR1 and CDR2: SGHTA and FQGNSA. Trimming stripped 7 bases from V and 2 bases from J, with 18 bases between. This clonotype was recorded a few times.

This TCR was sampled from a young woman with alopecia areata. Some clones in this sample may be carry-over from other donors' samples. The chain recombines TRBV7-2 with TRBJ2-7; weak D call: TRBD1 (6 bases). The sequenced sample was whole blood, obtained in connection with sensitization to the hapten diphenylcyclopropenone (DPC). CDR3 residues: CASIPGETLPYEQYF. The DNA for the CDR3 is TGTGCCAGCATTCCAGGGGAGACCCTCCCCTACGAGCAGTACTTC.